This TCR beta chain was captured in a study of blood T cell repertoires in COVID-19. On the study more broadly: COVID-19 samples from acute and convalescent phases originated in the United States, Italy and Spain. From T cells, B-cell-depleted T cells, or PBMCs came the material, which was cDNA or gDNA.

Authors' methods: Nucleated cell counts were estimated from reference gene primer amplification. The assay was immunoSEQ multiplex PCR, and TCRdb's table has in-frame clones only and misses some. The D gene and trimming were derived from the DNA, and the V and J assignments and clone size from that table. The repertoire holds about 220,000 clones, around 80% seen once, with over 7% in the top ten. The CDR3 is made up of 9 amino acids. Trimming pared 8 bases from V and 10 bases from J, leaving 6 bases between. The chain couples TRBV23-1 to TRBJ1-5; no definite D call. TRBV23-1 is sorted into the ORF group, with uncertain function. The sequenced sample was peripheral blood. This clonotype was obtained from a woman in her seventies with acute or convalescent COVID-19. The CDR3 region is CASATPQHF. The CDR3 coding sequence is TGCGCCAGCGCGACTCCCCAGCATTTT.